This T cell receptor beta chain appears in the sequencing data of a study of OX40 agonist ivuxolimab in advanced cancers. For context, the study as a whole: The costimulatory receptor OX40 (CD134) was targeted by ivuxolimab, a fully human IgG2 agonistic monoclonal antibody. A male proportion of 70% to 90% and a mean age of about 60 years, ranging from roughly 23 to 90, were recorded for the dose-escalation cohort. Intravenous ivuxolimab was administered to patients every 2 weeks at six dose levels: 0.01, 0.1, 0.3, 1.5, 3 and 10 mg/kg. Among the approximately 50 dose-escalation patients, 19 had hepatocellular carcinoma, 15 or so melanoma, 9 renal cell carcinoma and 9 head and neck cancer. Three dose-escalation patients achieved partial responses, one with hepatocellular carcinoma and two with cutaneous melanoma. Peripheral TCRbeta sequencing was intended to test whether TCR sequence diversity was altered and clonal T-cell expansion was caused by ivuxolimab. Patients were allowed to have had prior anti-PD-1, anti-PD-L1 or anti-CTLA-4 therapy, and around 43% of the dose-escalation patients had been treated with checkpoint inhibitors. The paper reports the monotherapy dose-escalation portion (N of about 54 patients) of the phase I ivuxolimab trial. What the research found in general, with its limitations: At doses of 0.1 to 3.0 mg/kg, clonal expansion of both CD4+ and CD8+ blood T cells was observed from baseline to week 6. Low levels of normalized T-cell clonal expansion were also seen in some patients who did not respond. The antigen specificity of the peripheral T cells that underwent clonal expansion was not determined. On average, CD8+ T cells showed more expanded clones than CD4+ T cells after ivuxolimab. In the 0.1-3.0 mg/kg groups, partial responders had among the lowest normalized peripheral clonal expansion, particularly in CD8+ T cells.

Patients with autoimmune disease history or receiving systemic immunosuppression were excluded from the trial. Peripheral blood for TCR sequencing was collected from all dose cohorts at baseline, on cycle 4 day 1, and on cycle 7 day 1. The samples were drawn from a first-in-human, open-label, multicenter phase I dose-escalation trial of ivuxolimab. The trial enrolled adults with locally advanced or metastatic head and neck squamous cell, hepatocellular, melanoma or renal cell carcinoma. Before TCR sequencing, CD4+ and CD8+ T cells were separately sorted from peripheral blood. Genomic DNA was extracted from sorted cells for sequencing of the TCRbeta CDR3 region. The immunoSEQ Assay was used for sequencing of TCRbeta CDR3 regions. TCRdb obtained this table from immuneACCESS and retained in-frame rearrangements with V and J assigned. These tables miss some clones; where compared with another copy, unresolved V genes account for less than half of the shortfall, and the remainder is unexplained. Across this sample there are roughly 70,000 clones, with approximately 88% seen only once. The ten largest clones take up about 2.3% of the sample.

Worth noting for this clone: Its antigen is not yet known. Base qualities are not provided; no much larger clone lies one nucleotide away.

For CDR1 and CDR2, the germline V gene lists SGHTS and YDEGEE. V loses 1 base of germline sequence and J loses 7 bases, and the interval between the two ends is 6 bases. The CDR3 numbers 12 residues from cysteine through phenylalanine. The read is trimmed to its CDR3 DNA, 36 bases read in frame from base 1. The sequence was collected from an adult with an advanced solid tumor such as melanoma, head and neck, liver or kidney cancer. The rearrangement joined TRBV5-8 to TRBJ1-5; too little of a D gene remains to name it. Source: CD4+ or CD8+ T cells sorted from blood, taken in a trial of the OX40 agonist ivuxolimab. The CDR3: CASSLLRQPQHF. Read as DNA, the sequence is TGTGCCAGCAGCTTGTTGCGCCAGCCCCAGCATTTT.